Following are 17 T cell receptor beta chains from one sample sequenced in a study of PD-1 blockade in classical Hodgkin lymphoma. Time point of the sample: cycle 4 day 1 (C4D1), after more than 5 weeks of nivolumab. No patient escaped relapse after autologous stem cell transplantation, and brentuximab vedotin exposure varied. This table comes from immunoSEQ multiplex PCR, and its TCRdb copy is limited to in-frame clones, with some not included. Of around 92,000 clones in the sample, about 83% were seen once. Sequenced here: peripheral blood mononuclear cells (PBMCs), sampled before the fourth cycle of nivolumab. The source of these receptors is a human donor with classical Hodgkin lymphoma.

The chain combines TRBV6-5 with TRBJ2-1; D possibly corresponds to TRBD1 (6 bases). Trimming left V 0 bases short and J 3 bases short, with 12 bases between. CDR3 size: 16 residues. In germline, CDR1 is MNHEY, CDR2 SVGAGI. The CDR3 sequence is CASSYSLNRVYNEQFF. CDR3 nucleotides: TGTGCCAGCAGTTACTCCCTAAACAGGGTCTACAATGAGCAGTTCTTC.

The chain employs TRBV5-4 and TRBJ2-5; 11 nucleotides align to TRBD2. The CDR3 is made up of 15 amino acids. Per germline, CDR1 SGHNT and CDR2 YYREEE (reference sequence). V was pared by 4 bases and J by 5 bases, with 7 bases of the junction left unmatched. The chain's CDR3 is CASSTRLAGMETQYF. CDR3 nucleotides: TGTGCCAGCAGCACCCGACTAGCGGGAATGGAGACCCAGTACTTC. Using reference TRBV5-4 and TRBJ2-5 for the parts outside the CDR3, the full variable domain is ETGVTQSPTHLIKTRGQQVTLRCSSQSGHNTVSWYQQALGQGPQFIFQYYREEENGRGNFPPRFSGLQFPNYSSELNVNALELDDSALYLCASSTRLAGMETQYFGPGTRLLVL.

The chain combines TRBV7-9 with TRBJ2-5; no clear D gene. The germline V and J ends were trimmed by 5 bases and 5 bases, with 15 bases remaining between them. The CDR3 runs 14 residues. CDR1 and CDR2 (germline): SEHNR, FQNEAQ (reference sequence). The CDR3: CASSTWTIPETQYF. In nucleotides, the CDR3 is TGTGCCAGCAGCACCTGGACGATCCCGGAGACCCAGTACTTC.

The rearrangement uses TRBV7-9 and TRBJ1-4; D call uncertain. This CDR3 contains 15 residues. Trimming took 4 bases from V and 5 from J, leaving 14 bases between them. Germline loops: CDR1 SEHNR, CDR2 FQNEAQ (reference sequence). CDR3 in amino acids: CASSSLEGANEKLFF. For the CDR3, the DNA is TGTGCCAGCAGCTCATTAGAGGGTGCCAATGAAAAACTGTTTTTT.

The chain links TRBV5-1 to TRBJ1-1, with 8 bases identical to TRBD1. Germline assignment: CDR1 SGHRS and CDR2 YFSETQ. The CDR3 runs 15 residues. V was clipped by 0 bases and J by 10 bases; unmatched bases: 11. This CDR3 reads CASSLAQGAVLGAFF. CDR3 nucleotide sequence: TGCGCCAGCAGCTTGGCGCAGGGGGCGGTGTTAGGAGCTTTCTTT.

The chain carries TRBV10-3 and TRBJ2-7, with 7 bases identical to TRBD1. CDR1 ENHRY and CDR2 SYGVKD come from the germline V gene. CDR3 length equals 13 residues. J lost 2 bases, V lost 8 bases, and 6 bases had no gene match. The CDR3 sequence is CAIGPGQPYEQYF. As DNA, the CDR3 is TGTGCCATCGGACCGGGACAGCCCTACGAGCAGTACTTC.

This sequence joins TRBV27 and TRBJ2-1, with 8 bases fitting TRBD2. CDR1 and CDR2 (germline): MNHEY, SMNVEV (reference sequence). The CDR3 runs to 16 residues. V trimming: 0 bases; J trimming: 2 bases; junction bases outside the gene matches: 3. This CDR3 reads CASSLSAGGAYNEQFF. The CDR3 DNA reads TGTGCCAGCAGTTTATCGGCGGGAGGCGCCTACAATGAGCAGTTCTTC.

This rearrangement joins TRBV7-2 to TRBJ2-3, with D hard to call. Germline lookup yields CDR1 SGHTA and CDR2 FQGNSA. Trimming left V 5 bases short and J 1 base short, with 16 bases between. This CDR3 has 16 amino acids. This chain's CDR3 is CASSRPLAWGTDTQYF. The CDR3 coding sequence is TGTGCCAGCAGCCGCCCCCTGGCGTGGGGCACAGATACGCAGTATTTT. The full variable domain, in which reference TRBV7-2 and TRBJ2-3 provide the parts outside the CDR3, is GAGVSQSPSNKVTEKGKDVELRCDPISGHTALYWYRQSLGQGLEFLIYFQGNSAPDKSGLPSDRFSAERTGGSVSTLTIQRTQQEDSAVYLCASSRPLAWGTDTQYFGPGTRLTVL.

This chain joins TRBV7-9 and TRBJ2-1, with no clear D. The V gene's germline CDR1 is SEHNR and CDR2 FQNEAQ (reference sequence). Trimming removed 5 bases from V and 6 bases from J, with 8 bases in between. This CDR3 has 12 amino acids. DNA of the CDR3: TGTGCCAGCAGCCTTATGTCCAATGAGCAGTTCTTC. Translated, it gives CASSLMSNEQFF. The complete variable domain, with remaining parts taken from reference TRBV7-9 and TRBJ2-1, reads DTGVSQNPRHKITKRGQNVTFRCDPISEHNRLYWYRQTLGQGPEFLTYFQNEAQLEKSRLLSDRFSAERPKGSFSTLEIQRTEQGDSAMYLCASSLMSNEQFFGPGTRLTVL.

CDR3 bases: TGTGCCAGCTCACCGGGGGGCAATCAGCCCCAGCATTTT. The encoded protein is CASSPGGNQPQHF. The chain couples TRBV18 to TRBJ1-5; perhaps TRBD1 as D (5 bases). The germline CDR1 and CDR2 sequences are KGHSH and LQKENI. This CDR3 contains 13 residues. Trimming removed 3 bases from V and 2 bases from J, with 5 bases in between.

V is TRBV30 and J is TRBJ1-1, with D uncertain. V lost 5 bases and J lost 1, with 11 bases in between. Germline CDR1 is GTSNPN and CDR2 is SVGIG (reference sequence). The CDR3 length is 13 residues. CDR3 loop: CAWSLTRNTEAFF. CDR3 DNA: TGTGCCTGGTCTCTGACGAGGAACACTGAAGCTTTCTTT.

This clone was counted a single time. V gene TRBV14 combines with J gene TRBJ2-2, with D perhaps matching TRBD2 (6 bases). This CDR3 comprises 14 residues. CDR1 is SGHDN, CDR2 FVKESK, per germline. With 3 bases removed from V and 6 bases from J, the gap between germline ends came to 11 bases. The DNA for the CDR3 is TGTGCCAGCAGCCATATACTAGCCCCCGGGGAGCTGTTTTTT. It translates to CASSHILAPGELFF.

V gene TRBV5-1 combines with J gene TRBJ2-1; D gene ambiguous. Between the trimmed V and J ends, which lost 0 bases and 8 bases, there was a span of 9 bases. Germline CDR1 reads SGHRS; CDR2 reads YFSETQ. CDR3 length: 13 residues. CDR3 sequence (DNA): TGCGCCAGCAGCTTGGGGGTCCCAGATGAGCAGTTCTTC. This translates into CASSLGVPDEQFF.

This chain joins TRBV28 and TRBJ2-1; perhaps D is TRBD1 or TRBD2 (5 bases each). V lost 6 bases, J lost 2 bases, and 11 bases lay in between. Germline V gene lookup returns CDR1 MDHEN and CDR2 SYDVKM. CDR3 length equals 14 residues. CDR3 nucleotides: TGTGCCAGCAGGGGACGGGTCCCCTACAATGAGCAGTTCTTC. Translation gives CASRGRVPYNEQFF.

The chain links TRBV6-5 to TRBJ2-5; 7 bases line up with TRBD1. Germline CDR1 is MNHEY and CDR2 is SVGAGI. V was pared by 6 bases and J by 7 bases, with 5 bases of the junction left unmatched. The CDR3 totals 12 residues. CDR3 bases: TGTGCCAGCAGAGGGGGCTCTTGGACCCAGTACTTC. As protein: CASRGGSWTQYF.

This clone has a single count. The chain employs TRBV7-2 and TRBJ2-1; D possibly matches TRBD1 or TRBD2 (5 bases each). V lost 1 base and J 16 bases, leaving 20 bases between the germline ends. The germline V gene encodes CDR1 SGHTA and CDR2 FQGNSA. The CDR3 has 14 amino acids. CDR3 nucleotide sequence: TGTGCCAGCAGCTTAGGGTCGCAGGGAGACACCACCTTCTTC. This translates into CASSLGSQGDTTFF.

A few counts support this clone. CDR3 nucleotides: TGTGCCAGCAGCTTGTTCGCAGGCTACGAGCAGTACTTC. As protein: CASSLFAGYEQYF. This sequence joins TRBV13 and TRBJ2-7; D gene uncertain. Germline V gene lookup returns CDR1 PRHDT and CDR2 FYEKMQ (reference sequence). This CDR3 has 13 amino acids. Trimming shortened V by 3 bases and J by 3 bases, and 9 bases separated the two germline ends. Together with reference TRBV13 and TRBJ2-7, the CDR3 gives the full variable domain: AAGVIQSPRHLIKEKRETATLKCYPIPRHDTVYWYQQGPGQDPQFLISFYEKMQSDKGSIPDRFSAQQFSDYHSELNMSSLELGDSALYFCASSLFAGYEQYFGPGTRLTVT.